A selection of T cell receptor beta chains follows, all from one sample in a study of post-analysis software for immune sequencing data. Using its own MiXCR run on the PCR reads, TCRdb lists one record per CDR3 protein. Counted here are some 690,000 distinct CDR3 sequences, around 64% occurring once; the ten biggest clones make up about 11%. Sequencing was carried out using blood. These receptor sequences come from a girl aged 2-15 years with multiple sclerosis. Each CDR3 is given with its conserved first and last residue. A D gene is named only where the DNA matches it firmly. Where a row states a size, it is once, few, many or the class of an expanded clone; other rows omit it.

J: TRBJ1-1; size: NA; V: TRBV5-5; D: NA; DNA: TGTGCCAGCAGCTGGGATTGGAACACTGAAGCTTTCTTT; CDR3: CASSWDWNTEAFF
J: TRBJ2-5; size: NA; V: TRBV20-1; D: TRBD2; DNA: TGCAGTGCTAGAGATAGCGGGGGGGTCCGGGAGACCCAGTACTTC; CDR3: CSARDSGGVRETQYF
J: TRBJ2-5; size: many; V: TRBV20-1; D: NA; DNA: TGCAGTGCTAGAGGTCCGGACCACCTCGGGGAGACCCAGTACTTC; CDR3: CSARGPDHLGETQYF
J: TRBJ2-3; size: NA; V: TRBV5-1; D: TRBD2; DNA: TGCGCCAGCAGCCCGAGGACTAGTCTGGATACGCAGTATTTT; CDR3: CASSPRTSLDTQYF
J: TRBJ1-3; size: NA; V: TRBV3-1; D: NA; DNA: TGTGCCAGCAGCCAAGAAGAGCTCTCTGGAAACACCATATATTTT; CDR3: CASSQEELSGNTIYF
J: TRBJ2-1; size: NA; V: TRBV15; D: NA; DNA: TGTGCCACCAGCAGAGACGGCCGAGACTACAATGAGCAGTTCTTC; CDR3: CATSRDGRDYNEQFF
J: TRBJ2-1; size: NA; V: TRBV20-1; D: TRBD1; DNA: TGCAGTGCTGAAAACCGGGACAGTGCCTCCTACAATGAGCAGTTCTTC; CDR3: CSAENRDSASYNEQFF
J: TRBJ2-1; size: few; V: TRBV10-1; D: NA; DNA: TGCGCCAGCAGTGGACTAGTCTCCAATGAGCAGTTCTTC; CDR3: CASSGLVSNEQFF
J: TRBJ2-3; size: once; V: TRBV20-1; D: TRBD2; DNA: TGCAGTGCTGGGACTAGCGGGGGGTCCACAGATACGCAGTATTTT; CDR3: CSAGTSGGSTDTQYF
J: TRBJ1-2; size: NA; V: TRBV29-1; D: TRBD1; DNA: TGCAGCGGGACAGGGAGTGGCGGCTACACCTTC; CDR3: CSGTGSGGYTF
J: TRBJ1-2; size: NA; V: TRBV29-1; D: NA; DNA: TGCAGCGTCTCATCAACAGAAACCGCGAACTATGGCTACACCTTC; CDR3: CSVSSTETANYGYTF
J: TRBJ2-1; size: NA; V: TRBV5-1; D: NA; DNA: TGCGCCAGCAGCCCGCACAGGGGGGGAACCTACAATGAGCAGTTCTTC; CDR3: CASSPHRGGTYNEQFF
J: TRBJ1-2; size: NA; V: TRBV7-2; D: NA; DNA: TGTGCCAGCAGCTCCGACTACAGGGACGGCTATGGCTACACCTTC; CDR3: CASSSDYRDGYGYTF
J: TRBJ2-5; size: NA; V: TRBV7-9; D: NA; DNA: TGTGCCAGCAGTCGACAGACCCAAGAGACCCAGTACTTC; CDR3: CASSRQTQETQYF
J: TRBJ2-3; size: once; V: TRBV9; D: NA; DNA: TGTGCCAGCAGCTCTCGACAGGAACAAGATACGCAGTATTTT; CDR3: CASSSRQEQDTQYF
J: TRBJ2-1; size: NA; V: TRBV3-1; D: TRBD1; DNA: TGTGCCAGCAGCCTTCACAGGGGCTTGGACATTAATGAGCAGTTCTTC; CDR3: CASSLHRGLDINEQFF
J: TRBJ2-7; size: NA; V: TRBV25-1; D: TRBD1; DNA: TGTGCCAGCAGTGGGACAGGGAACCCCTACAATGAGCAGTACTTC; CDR3: CASSGTGNPYNEQYF
J: TRBJ2-1; size: many; V: TRBV9; D: NA; DNA: TGTGCCAGCAGCGGGAGCTCCTACAATGAGCAGTTCTTC; CDR3: CASSGSSYNEQFF
J: TRBJ2-4; size: NA; V: TRBV2; D: TRBD1; DNA: TGTGCCAGCAGTGCCCTTCTTGGGACAGGGGAAGACATTCAGTACTTC; CDR3: CASSALLGTGEDIQYF
J: TRBJ2-6; size: few; V: TRBV5-6; D: TRBD1; DNA: TGTGCCAGCAGCTCATACCGGACAGGGACTGGGGCCAACGTCCTGACTTTC; CDR3: CASSSYRTGTGANVLTF
J: TRBJ1-1; size: NA; V: TRBV6-5; D: NA; DNA: TGTGCCAGCCAGACAGGAAACACTGAAGCTTTCTTT; CDR3: CASQTGNTEAFF
J: TRBJ1-2; size: NA; V: TRBV3-1; D: NA; DNA: TGTGCCAGCAGTCGTGGGGGGTACTTCGACGGCTACACCTTC; CDR3: CASSRGGYFDGYTF
J: TRBJ2-7; size: NA; V: TRBV7-6; D: TRBD2; DNA: TGTGCCAGCAGCTTGGAGCGGGAGGGCCCCCACTCCTACGAGCAGTACTTC; CDR3: CASSLEREGPHSYEQYF
J: TRBJ2-7; size: few; V: TRBV5-6; D: TRBD1; DNA: TGTGCCAGCAGCTTGGGACAGGGAGAATACGAGCAGTACTTC; CDR3: CASSLGQGEYEQYF
J: TRBJ2-1; size: NA; V: TRBV11-2; D: TRBD1; DNA: TGTGCCAGCAGCCCCGGAGGACCCGGGACAGGGAGTGGGAATGAGCAGTTCTTC; CDR3: CASSPGGPGTGSGNEQFF
J: TRBJ1-3; size: NA; V: TRBV7-2; D: TRBD1; DNA: TGTGCCAGCAGCTTAGGACAGGGGGCGCTGACAAACACCATATATTTT; CDR3: CASSLGQGALTNTIYF
J: TRBJ2-1; size: NA; V: TRBV3-1; D: NA; DNA: TGTGCCAGCAGCCCACTAGCAACTAGCTCCTACAATGAGCAGTTCTTC; CDR3: CASSPLATSSYNEQFF
J: TRBJ2-1; size: NA; V: TRBV6-2/TRBV6-3; D: TRBD2; DNA: TGTGCCAGCAAAACTGCGACTAGCGGGAGGGGTGAGCAGTTCTTC; CDR3: CASKTATSGRGEQFF
J: TRBJ2-5; size: NA; V: TRBV28; D: TRBD2; DNA: TGTGCCAGCAGTCCGCGACTAGCGACCATAGAGACCCAGTACTTC; CDR3: CASSPRLATIETQYF
J: TRBJ1-6; size: few; V: TRBV27; D: NA; DNA: TGTGCCAGCAGTTTAGAGGGGAGGCCGACTTCACCCCTCCACTTT; CDR3: CASSLEGRPTSPLHF
J: TRBJ2-1; size: NA; V: TRBV5-1; D: NA; DNA: TGCGCCAGTGCGGACTCGAGAGTACGAAATGAGCAGTTCTTC; CDR3: CASADSRVRNEQFF
J: TRBJ2-3; size: NA; V: TRBV24-1; D: NA; DNA: TGTGCCACCAGTGATTACCTAGGTTCTAGCACAGATACGCAGTATTTT; CDR3: CATSDYLGSSTDTQYF
J: TRBJ2-1; size: many; V: TRBV5-1; D: TRBD2; DNA: TGCGCCAGCAGCCCCGGACTAGCGGGGCATGAGCAGTTCTTC; CDR3: CASSPGLAGHEQFF
J: TRBJ1-2; size: NA; V: TRBV20-1; D: TRBD1; DNA: TGCAGTGCTAGACCCGGGACAGGGGGCTACACCTTC; CDR3: CSARPGTGGYTF
J: TRBJ2-7; size: NA; V: TRBV5-1; D: NA; DNA: TGCGCCAGCAGCTTGGCCCCAGTCTACGAGCAGTACTTC; CDR3: CASSLAPVYEQYF
J: TRBJ2-7; size: few; V: TRBV29-1; D: NA; DNA: TGCAGCGTTGAAGACAGGTTGGAGCAGTACTTC; CDR3: CSVEDRLEQYF
J: TRBJ2-1; size: NA; V: TRBV27; D: NA; DNA: TGTGCCAGCCTGCCTCAGGGAAACGTTATCCCTTACAATGAGCAGTTCTTC; CDR3: CASLPQGNVIPYNEQFF
J: TRBJ2-1; size: few; V: TRBV5-1; D: TRBD2; DNA: TGCGCCAGCAGCTTGGCCCCCCTAACTAGCGGGGGGTACAATGAGCAGTTCTTC; CDR3: CASSLAPLTSGGYNEQFF
J: TRBJ1-5; size: NA; V: TRBV5-5; D: TRBD1; DNA: TGTGCCAGCAGCTTCGTGGGACAGGGCATAGGCAATCAGCCCCAGCATTTT; CDR3: CASSFVGQGIGNQPQHF
J: TRBJ1-1; size: few; V: TRBV5-1; D: NA; DNA: TGCGCCAGCAGCCAGGACAATGGGTGGCCTGAAGCTTTCTTT; CDR3: CASSQDNGWPEAFF
J: TRBJ2-7; size: NA; V: TRBV24-1; D: NA; DNA: TGTGCCACCAGTGAAAATAGGGGTGGCGAGCAGTACTTC; CDR3: CATSENRGGEQYF
J: TRBJ2-5; size: once; V: TRBV12-3/TRBV12-4; D: TRBD2; DNA: TGTGCCAGCAGCTCCGGACTAGTCGAAGAGACCCAGTACTTC; CDR3: CASSSGLVEETQYF